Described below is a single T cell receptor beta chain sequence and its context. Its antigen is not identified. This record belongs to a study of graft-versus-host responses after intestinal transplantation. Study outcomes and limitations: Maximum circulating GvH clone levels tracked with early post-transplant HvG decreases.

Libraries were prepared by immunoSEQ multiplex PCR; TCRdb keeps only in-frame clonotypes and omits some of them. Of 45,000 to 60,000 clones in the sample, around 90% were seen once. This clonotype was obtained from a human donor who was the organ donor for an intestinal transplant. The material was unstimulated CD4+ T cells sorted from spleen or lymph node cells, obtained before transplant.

The CDR3 DNA reads as TGTGCCAGCAGCTTAGCGCTAGGTTACAATGAGCAGTTCTTC. Translated: CASSLALGYNEQFF. This rearrangement joins TRBV7-2 to TRBJ2-1; the D is unclear. Germline CDR1 reads SGHTA; CDR2 reads FQGNSA. V lost 0 bases and J 4 bases, leaving 7 bases between the germline ends. The CDR3 covers 14 residues.